Listed below are T cell receptor beta chains from one sample, sequenced in a study of Graves' ophthalmopathy and Graves' hyperthyroidism. TCRdb called the multiplex PCR reads again in MiXCR, with one record for every CDR3 protein. The data show around 1.1 million distinct CDR3 sequences, 36% seen once. The sequencing input was peripheral blood or thyroid tissue (not recorded which). The receptors stem from an adult man with Graves' hyperthyroidism. The CDR3 runs from the conserved cysteine through the conserved F or W.

V gene: TRBV14; J gene: TRBJ1-2; CDR3 length: 14; CDR3 protein: CASSQGTWKGGYTF
V gene: TRBV27; J gene: TRBJ1-1; CDR3 length: 13; CDR3 protein: CASRDRGFTEAFF
V gene: TRBV7-2; J gene: TRBJ2-7; CDR3 length: 15; CDR3 protein: CASSITRFSSYEQYF
V gene: TRBV10-3; J gene: TRBJ1-1; CDR3 length: 12; CDR3 protein: CAISGVEGEAFF
V gene: TRBV10-2; J gene: TRBJ1-1; CDR3 length: 12; CDR3 protein: CASSEGGDGAFF
V gene: TRBV6-5; J gene: TRBJ2-7; CDR3 length: 19; CDR3 protein: CASRKGTGGSSGGSYEQYF
V gene: TRBV6-5; J gene: TRBJ1-2; CDR3 length: 14; CDR3 protein: CASSSQPGGLGYTF
V gene: TRBV24-1; J gene: TRBJ1-5; CDR3 length: 14; CDR3 protein: CATSDSSFSQPQHF
V gene: TRBV6-2/TRBV6-3; J gene: TRBJ2-7; CDR3 length: 17; CDR3 protein: CASSPGLAGGLRHEQYF
V gene: TRBV20-1; J gene: TRBJ1-1; CDR3 length: 12; CDR3 protein: CSAPWGSPEAFF
V gene: TRBV10-2; J gene: TRBJ2-5; CDR3 length: 14; CDR3 protein: CASRTSGAAETQYF
V gene: TRBV5-1; J gene: TRBJ2-6; CDR3 length: 15; CDR3 protein: CASSEDGTGTYVLTF
V gene: TRBV10-3; J gene: TRBJ2-7; CDR3 length: 16; CDR3 protein: CASRRGGAGAVYEQYF
V gene: TRBV12-3/TRBV12-4; J gene: TRBJ1-1; CDR3 length: 15; CDR3 protein: CASRHELGVLREAFF
V gene: TRBV4-1; J gene: TRBJ1-2; CDR3 length: 15; CDR3 protein: CASSRSRDVDYGYTF
V gene: TRBV6-2/TRBV6-3; J gene: TRBJ1-5; CDR3 length: 13; CDR3 protein: CASKWDRYQPQHF
V gene: TRBV19; J gene: TRBJ1-1; CDR3 length: 14; CDR3 protein: CASTPAHATIEAFF
V gene: TRBV7-2; J gene: TRBJ2-7; CDR3 length: 17; CDR3 protein: CASSLYFVGTASYEQYF
V gene: TRBV20-1; J gene: TRBJ1-5; CDR3 length: 15; CDR3 protein: CSAIPEGPGNQPQHF
V gene: TRBV18; J gene: TRBJ2-7; CDR3 length: 14; CDR3 protein: CASSPLDSFHEQYF
V gene: TRBV20-1; J gene: TRBJ2-7; CDR3 length: 15; CDR3 protein: CSARPTSVNSYEQYF
V gene: TRBV7-9; J gene: TRBJ1-1; CDR3 length: 14; CDR3 protein: CASAPSGIMAEAFF
V gene: TRBV10-3; J gene: TRBJ2-6; CDR3 length: 15; CDR3 protein: CAISEGGDGANVLTF
V gene: TRBV20-1; J gene: TRBJ1-5; CDR3 length: 16; CDR3 protein: CSARDYSGGANQPQHF
V gene: TRBV27; J gene: TRBJ1-5; CDR3 length: 14; CDR3 protein: CASSFNGMHQPQHF
V gene: TRBV24-1; J gene: TRBJ1-5; CDR3 length: 15; CDR3 protein: CATSDLGTSGTYEHF
V gene: TRBV7-9; J gene: TRBJ2-5; CDR3 length: 14; CDR3 protein: CASSLPTGRETQYF
V gene: TRBV29-1; J gene: TRBJ2-5; CDR3 length: 12; CDR3 protein: CSVPTGAETQYF
V gene: TRBV7-9; J gene: TRBJ2-5; CDR3 length: 15; CDR3 protein: CASSSWSGGQETQYF
V gene: TRBV15; J gene: TRBJ1-5; CDR3 length: 16; CDR3 protein: CATSGGDSRGNQPQHF
V gene: TRBV6-6; J gene: TRBJ1-1; CDR3 length: 13; CDR3 protein: CASSGDRAGEAFF
V gene: TRBV20-1; J gene: TRBJ1-4; CDR3 length: 14; CDR3 protein: CSARDFQGDEKLFF
V gene: TRBV6-5; J gene: TRBJ2-5; CDR3 length: 16; CDR3 protein: CASSTIGARGLGTQYF
V gene: TRBV19; J gene: TRBJ1-2; CDR3 length: 16; CDR3 protein: CASSLRTGNRGYGYTF
V gene: TRBV2; J gene: TRBJ1-1; CDR3 length: 17; CDR3 protein: CASSEVLGQINNPEAFF
V gene: TRBV12-3/TRBV12-4; J gene: TRBJ1-2; CDR3 length: 11; CDR3 protein: CASSFSYGYTF
V gene: TRBV9; J gene: TRBJ2-7; CDR3 length: 15; CDR3 protein: CASSVGGLAEYEQYF
V gene: TRBV7-9; J gene: TRBJ2-5; CDR3 length: 13; CDR3 protein: CASSTHGEETQYF
V gene: TRBV2; J gene: TRBJ1-2; CDR3 length: 13; CDR3 protein: CASSRGPSYGYTF
V gene: TRBV6-5; J gene: TRBJ2-7; CDR3 length: 14; CDR3 protein: CASSWIAGGYEQYF
V gene: TRBV20-1; J gene: TRBJ2-6; CDR3 length: 10; CDR3 protein: CSNKQATEAF
V gene: TRBV20-1; J gene: -; CDR3 length: 10; CDR3 protein: CSARRDEQFF
V gene: TRBV10-3; J gene: TRBJ2-7; CDR3 length: 15; CDR3 protein: CASRRTGVRSYEQYF
V gene: TRBV12-3/TRBV12-4; J gene: TRBJ2-2; CDR3 length: 19; CDR3 protein: CASTPGQGGAGALTGELFF
V gene: TRBV2; J gene: TRBJ1-5; CDR3 length: 13; CDR3 protein: CAGGQGSNQPQHF
V gene: TRBV6-2/TRBV6-3; J gene: TRBJ1-1; CDR3 length: 13; CDR3 protein: CASSYQSNTEAFF
V gene: TRBV7-9; J gene: TRBJ2-6; CDR3 length: 15; CDR3 protein: CASSSWETGANVLTF
V gene: TRBV20-1; J gene: TRBJ1-5; CDR3 length: 14; CDR3 protein: CSARPEAGLQPQHF
V gene: TRBV7-9; J gene: TRBJ1-1; CDR3 length: 13; CDR3 protein: CASSQTRDRAAFF
V gene: TRBV19; J gene: TRBJ2-7; CDR3 length: 15; CDR3 protein: CASAPTRDRGHEQYF
V gene: TRBV15; J gene: TRBJ2-3; CDR3 length: 14; CDR3 protein: CATSRVPSTDTQYF
V gene: TRBV9; J gene: TRBJ2-2; CDR3 length: 17; CDR3 protein: CASSVERGGGPPGELFF
V gene: TRBV7-8; J gene: TRBJ1-2; CDR3 length: 13; CDR3 protein: CASSFGVLNGYTF